The sequence of this T cell receptor beta chain was determined in a study of blood T cell repertoires in COVID-19. CDR1 SGHAT and CDR2 FQNNGV come from the germline V gene. The CDR3 is 16 residues long. After removal of 4 bases from V and 1 base from J, the junction contained 8 bases not matched to a gene. Sequencing used immunoSEQ multiplex PCR; TCRdb keeps in-frame clones, though not all of them. The data contain approximately 30,000 clones, around nine tenths of them singletons. The origin of this receptor is a human donor in a cohort sampled during active COVID-19. The chain is built from TRBV11-2 and TRBJ1-1, with 8 positions matching TRBD1. Sequencing used peripheral blood. CDR3 nucleotide sequence: TGTGCCAGCAGCTCTCCGACAGGGGCCACGAACACTGAAGCTTTCTTT. Translating it yields CASSSPTGATNTEAFF.